This TCR beta chain was sequenced during a study of cytomegalovirus exposure and HLA in healthy donors. General study points: Some segments of the V type, notably TRBV6-2 and TRBV6-3, were excluded as indistinguishable. The classifier reportedly diagnosed cytomegalovirus status with high specificity and sensitivity.

J gave up 5 bases and V 2 bases, and 6 bases lay outside the gene matches. The CDR3 sequence is 15 residues long. Germline CDR1 and CDR2: SGDLS and YYNGEE. PCR employed 60 Vbeta and 13 Jbeta primers. In the original workflow: Later, an analysis found some 80 million unique TCR beta chains, and roughly 10 million of these were shared. Some clones are missing from TCRdb's copy, which holds only in-frame ones; the method was immunoSEQ multiplex PCR. V and J calls plus clone size are reproduced from that table; the DNA served to infer D and trimming. The top ten clones hold 0.85% to 1.3% of a sample with 70,000 to 95,000 clones, over 60% of them seen once. Turning to this clone: Antigen unknown.

The V call is TRBV9, the J call TRBJ2-5; 10 bases are a match to TRBD1. The receptor was derived from a male donor in good health and CMV-seronegative. The sequenced sample was PBMCs. CDR3 loop: CASSVGTGVLETQYF. DNA for the CDR3: TGTGCCAGCAGCGTCGGGACAGGGGTTCTGGAGACCCAGTACTTC.